These 15 T cell receptor beta chains came from one sample sequenced in a study of shared clonotypes between healthy human individuals. Only CD45RO-negative cells positively selected for CCR7 counted as naive CD8 cells, so terminally differentiated effector memory CD45RA+ cells were excluded. Assay: immunoSEQ multiplex PCR; the TCRdb copy retains only in-frame clones and omits some. The sample has around 1,900,000 clones, about 93% seen once. Sequenced: naive CD8+ T cells from PBMCs. The receptor source for this set is a man between 18 and 35 years old in good health. Some clones in this sample may be carry-over from other donors' samples.

This clone was counted only a few times. The rearrangement uses TRBV4-1 and TRBJ1-1; maybe TRBD1 (6 bases). Between the trimmed V and J ends, which lost 4 bases and 4 bases, there was a span of 10 bases. The CDR3 sequence is 13 residues long. CDR1 and CDR2 (germline): MGHRA, YSYEKL. The CDR3 region is CASSLGQITEAFF. The DNA of the CDR3 is TGCGCCAGCAGCCTCGGACAGATCACTGAAGCTTTCTTT.

The V call is TRBV4-2, the J call TRBJ2-1, with 15 bases that match TRBD2. V trimming: 4 bases; J trimming: 8 bases; junction bases outside the gene matches: 6. This CDR3 is 16 amino acids long. Germline values: CDR1 LGHNA, CDR2 YNFKEQ. Here the CDR3 DNA reads TGTGCCAGCAGCCCTGGACTAGCGGGAGGGTACGATGAGCAGTTCTTC. Translated: CASSPGLAGGYDEQFF.

The chain carries TRBV4-2 and TRBJ1-1; TRBD1 is a possible D gene (5 bases). This CDR3 has 14 residues. Germline CDR1 is LGHNA and CDR2 is YNFKEQ. V lost 3 bases, J lost 1 base, and 9 bases lay in between. CDR3 nucleotide sequence: TGTGCCAGCAGCCATGGCACAGGGAACACTGAAGCTTTCTTT. Translating it yields CASSHGTGNTEAFF.

This chain joins TRBV27 and TRBJ2-5, with D tentatively TRBD1 or TRBD2 (5 bases each). The J call may be faulty, since TRBJ2-7 better matches the DNA end. CDR1 MNHEY and CDR2 SMNVEV come from the germline V gene (reference sequence). CDR3 length: 13 residues. CDR3 in DNA: TGTGCCAGCAGCGAGGGGCTTACCTACGAGCAGTACTTC. Its translation: CASSEGLTYEQYF.

The chain carries TRBV4-3 and TRBJ2-7, with D tentatively TRBD2 (6 bases). V lost 1 base, J lost 3 bases, and 19 bases lay in between. CDR1 LGHNA and CDR2 YSLEER come from the germline V gene. This CDR3 contains 17 residues. For the CDR3, the DNA is TGCGCCAGCAGCCAAGGGGTCTTAGCGGAACGGGTCTACGAGCAGTACTTC. Its translation: CASSQGVLAERVYEQYF.

CDR3 in DNA: TGTGCCAGCAGCTCCCTAGGACAGGCCCCCTACGAGCAGTACTTC. Amino acids: CASSSLGQAPYEQYF. The V and J genes are TRBV5-8 and TRBJ2-7, with TRBD1 matching 7 bases. This CDR3 comprises 15 residues. Trimming removed 3 bases from V and 2 bases from J; junction bases left unmatched: 8. Germline values: CDR1 SGHTS, CDR2 YDEGEE.

This clone has only one observation. The V call is TRBV7-8, the J call TRBJ2-1; 7 nucleotides agree with TRBD2. Germline V gives CDR1 SGHVS, CDR2 FQNEAQ. V dropped 1 base and J dropped 0; count of bases not matched to a gene: 6. The CDR3 extends over 17 amino acids. The CDR3 region has the DNA TGTGCCAGCAGCTTAGTGGGGGGGTTAACCTCCTACAATGAGCAGTTCTTC. This encodes CASSLVGGLTSYNEQFF.

The V gene is TRBV7-6, the J gene TRBJ2-7; 12 bases are shared with TRBD1. The CDR3 loop spans 19 amino acids. V trimming: 1 base; J trimming: 4 bases; junction bases outside the gene matches: 14. Germline V gene data show CDR1 as SGHVS and CDR2 as FNYEAQ. The CDR3 DNA follows: TGTGCCAGCAGCTTAGGCCCCGGGACAGGGGGCCCTAAGCCTTACGAGCAGTACTTC. Translating gives CASSLGPGTGGPKPYEQYF.

This clone appeared a single time. This chain uses TRBV11-2 with TRBJ2-1, with 7 bases matching TRBD2. The CDR3 has 16 amino acids. In germline, CDR1 is SGHAT, CDR2 FQNNGV. V shed 3 bases, J shed 5 bases, and the junction held 10 bases outside the gene matches. CDR3 nucleotide sequence: TGTGCCAGCAGCTTTCGGGAGGCTTTCGGAGACAATGAGCAGTTCTTC. It yields the protein CASSFREAFGDNEQFF.

The chain uses TRBV6-1 and TRBJ2-7; D is ambiguous. CDR1 is MNHNS, CDR2 SASEGT, per germline. This CDR3 contains 14 residues. The V end was cut by 6 bases, the J end by 6 bases, with 18 bases between. DNA of the CDR3: TGTGCCAGCAGCTCCTTAGCCCCCGACGGCGAGCAGTACTTC. Translating it yields CASSSLAPDGEQYF.

The genes are TRBV7-8 and TRBJ2-7, with 9 bases lining up with TRBD1. Germline CDR1 is SGHVS and CDR2 is FQNEAQ. The V segment lost 2 bases and the J segment 4 bases; nucleotides outside the gene matches: 3. The CDR3 consists of 14 residues. The CDR3 DNA reads as TGTGCCAGCAGCTTAAGTGGACAGGGGTACGAGCAGTACTTC. Protein sequence: CASSLSGQGYEQYF.

For this clone: This same CDR3 is encoded by further DNA sequences in the sample. The V and J genes are TRBV28 and TRBJ2-3, with 7 nucleotides matching TRBD2. This CDR3 contains 15 residues. The germline gives CDR1 MDHEN, CDR2 SYDVKM. After removal of 3 bases from V and 0 bases from J, the junction contained 3 bases not matched to a gene. CDR3 sequence (DNA): TGTGCCAGCAGTTTCCGACTAGCAAGCACAGATACGCAGTATTTT. It encodes CASSFRLASTDTQYF.

The chain combines TRBV5-8 with TRBJ2-7; D is perhaps TRBD1 (7 bases). CDR1 is SGHTS and CDR2 is YDEGEE in the germline V gene. CDR3 length: 19 residues. V was shortened by 5 bases and J by 4 bases, with 31 bases between the two germline ends. The CDR3 protein is CASRYDSEGAGLEHYEQYF. The CDR3 nucleotides are TGTGCCAGCAGATACGATTCGGAGGGGGCAGGATTAGAACATTACGAGCAGTACTTC.

This sequence joins TRBV7-9 and TRBJ2-1; 12 bases map to TRBD2. The CDR3 is 14 amino acids. The trim removed 2 bases at V and 9 bases at J, leaving 2 bases unmatched. Germline CDR1 SEHNR, CDR2 FQNEAQ (reference sequence). The CDR3 sequence is CASSLLAGGGEQFF. The CDR3 DNA sequence: TGTGCCAGCAGCTTACTAGCGGGAGGGGGTGAGCAGTTCTTC.

The chain employs TRBV10-3 and TRBJ1-2, with TRBD1 matching 8 bases. Losses at the gene ends were 4 bases for V and 0 bases for J; bases not matched to a gene: 4. The V gene's germline CDR1 is ENHRY and CDR2 SYGVKD. CDR3 size: 15 residues. The CDR3 DNA follows: TGTGCCATCAGTGCGACAGGGGCTCCTAACTATGGCTACACCTTC. Protein product: CAISATGAPNYGYTF.